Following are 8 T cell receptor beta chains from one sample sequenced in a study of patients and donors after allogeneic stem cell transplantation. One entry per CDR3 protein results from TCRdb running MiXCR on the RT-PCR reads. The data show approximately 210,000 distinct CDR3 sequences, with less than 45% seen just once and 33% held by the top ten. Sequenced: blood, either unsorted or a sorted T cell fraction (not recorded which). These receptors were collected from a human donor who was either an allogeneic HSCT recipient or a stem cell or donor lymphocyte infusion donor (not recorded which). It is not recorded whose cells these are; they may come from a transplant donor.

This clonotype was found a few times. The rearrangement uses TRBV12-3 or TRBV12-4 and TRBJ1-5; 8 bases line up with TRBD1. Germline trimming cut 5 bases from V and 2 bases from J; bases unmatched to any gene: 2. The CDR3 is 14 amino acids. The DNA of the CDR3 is TGTGCCAGCAGTCAGGGGGCGGGCAATCAGCCCCAGCATTTT. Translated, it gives CASSQGAGNQPQHF.

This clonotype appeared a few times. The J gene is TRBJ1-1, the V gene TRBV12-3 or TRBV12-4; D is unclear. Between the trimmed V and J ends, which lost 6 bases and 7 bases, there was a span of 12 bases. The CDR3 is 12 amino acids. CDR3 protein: CASRPAGLEAFF. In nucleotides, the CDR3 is TGTGCCAGCAGGCCCGCCGGACTTGAAGCTTTCTTT.

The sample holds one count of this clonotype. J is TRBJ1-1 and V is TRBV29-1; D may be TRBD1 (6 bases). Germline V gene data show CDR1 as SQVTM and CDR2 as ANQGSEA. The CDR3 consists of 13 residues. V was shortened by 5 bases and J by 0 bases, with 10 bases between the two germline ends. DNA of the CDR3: TGCAGCGTTCGGGACACCGTGAACACTGAAGCTTTCTTT. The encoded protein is CSVRDTVNTEAFF.

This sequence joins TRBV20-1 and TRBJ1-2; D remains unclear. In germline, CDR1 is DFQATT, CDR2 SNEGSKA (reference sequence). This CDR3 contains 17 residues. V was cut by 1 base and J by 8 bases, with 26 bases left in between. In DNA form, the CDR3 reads TGCAGTGCTAGAGGGATTTTTAATACAGCGCCTGTGGGAGGCTACACCTTC. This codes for CSARGIFNTAPVGGYTF.

The chain's CDR3 is CATMSSSYNEQFF. The CDR3 DNA sequence: TGTGCCACCATGTCGAGCTCCTACAATGAGCAGTTCTTC. This sequence joins TRBV24-1 and TRBJ2-1; no clear D gene. The CDR3 has 13 amino acids. Germline V gene lookup returns CDR1 KGHDR and CDR2 SFDVKD. With 8 bases removed from V and 0 bases from J, the gap between germline ends came to 7 bases.

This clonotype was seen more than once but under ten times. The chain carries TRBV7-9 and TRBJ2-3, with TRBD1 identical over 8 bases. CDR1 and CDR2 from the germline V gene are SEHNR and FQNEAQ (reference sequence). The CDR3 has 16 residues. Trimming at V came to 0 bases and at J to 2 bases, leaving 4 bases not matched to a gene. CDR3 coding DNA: TGTGCCAGCAGCTTAGCGGGGACAGGCAACACAGATACGCAGTATTTT. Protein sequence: CASSLAGTGNTDTQYF.

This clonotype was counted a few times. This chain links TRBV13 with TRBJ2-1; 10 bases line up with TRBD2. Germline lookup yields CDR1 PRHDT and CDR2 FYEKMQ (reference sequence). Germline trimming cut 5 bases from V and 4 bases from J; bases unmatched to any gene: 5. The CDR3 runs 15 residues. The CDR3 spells CASSPPSGSYNEQFF. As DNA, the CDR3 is TGTGCCAGCAGCCCCCCTAGCGGGAGTTACAATGAGCAGTTCTTC.

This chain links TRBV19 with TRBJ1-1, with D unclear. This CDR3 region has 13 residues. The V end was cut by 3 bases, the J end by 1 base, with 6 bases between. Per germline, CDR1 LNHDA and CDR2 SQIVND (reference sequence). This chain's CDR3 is CASSMWENTEAFF. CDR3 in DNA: TGTGCCAGTAGTATGTGGGAGAACACTGAAGCTTTCTTT.